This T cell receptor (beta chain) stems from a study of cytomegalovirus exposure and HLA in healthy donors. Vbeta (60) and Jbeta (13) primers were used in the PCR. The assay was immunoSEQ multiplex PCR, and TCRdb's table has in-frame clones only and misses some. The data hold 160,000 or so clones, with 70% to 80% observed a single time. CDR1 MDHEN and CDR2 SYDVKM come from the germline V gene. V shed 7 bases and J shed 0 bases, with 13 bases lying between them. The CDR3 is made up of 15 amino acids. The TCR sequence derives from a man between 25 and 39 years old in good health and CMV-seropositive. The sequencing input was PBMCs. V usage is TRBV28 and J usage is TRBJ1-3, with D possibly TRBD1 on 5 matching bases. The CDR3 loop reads CASIPGQYSGNTIYF. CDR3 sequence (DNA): TGTGCCAGCATCCCAGGGCAGTACTCTGGAAACACCATATATTTT.